This T cell receptor (beta chain) was sequenced during a study of T cell changes during pregnancy in multiple sclerosis. Sequencing used immunoSEQ multiplex PCR; TCRdb keeps in-frame clones, though not all of them. The data contain under 100,000 clones, 91% of them singletons. The germline V gene encodes CDR1 SEHNR and CDR2 FQNEAQ (reference sequence). CDR3 length equals 15 residues. The J segment lost 6 bases and the V segment lost 5 bases, leaving 4 bases of the junction unmatched. The material was peripheral blood, obtained in the first trimester of pregnancy. V gene TRBV7-9 combines with J gene TRBJ1-6; 10 bases are a match to TRBD1. The sequence was collected from a female donor in good health, enrolled as a control in a pregnancy study. CDR3 in DNA: TGTGCCAGCAGCGCCGGACAGGGGGTTAATTCACCCCTCCACTTT. Translated: CASSAGQGVNSPLHF.